Each of the 27 T cell receptor beta chains below was sequenced from the same sample in a study of human T cells and chemical hapten exposure. Via MiXCR, TCRdb re-called the RACE reads, giving one row per CDR3 protein. The table lists fewer than 400,000 distinct CDR3 sequences, around 6.9% of them singletons. Time point defined: patch test 1, 2 weeks after DPC sensitization. As for treatment: therapeutic diphenylcyclopropenone sensitization with weekly scalp DPC. The source was whole blood, collected in connection with sensitization to the hapten diphenylcyclopropenone (DPC). These receptors were taken from a woman aged 18-30 years with alopecia areata. Some clones in this sample may be carry-over from other donors' samples.

The chain is built from TRBV10-3 and TRBJ1-4; 8 nucleotides agree with TRBD1. V shed 0 bases, J shed 8 bases, and the junction held 8 bases outside the gene matches. Per the germline V gene, CDR1 is ENHRY and CDR2 is SYGVKD. The CDR3 runs 16 residues. This CDR3 is CAISESNGTGREKLFF. The CDR3 DNA sequence: TGTGCCATCAGTGAGTCGAACGGGACAGGAAGGGAAAAACTGTTTTTT.

The DNA for the CDR3 is TGTGCCAGCAGCTTCTCCGGGACTAGCGAGGAGCCTTGGGGCGTAGATACGCAGTATTTT. As protein: CASSFSGTSEEPWGVDTQYF. This rearrangement joins TRBV7-8 to TRBJ2-3; 10 positions match TRBD2. This CDR3 has 20 amino acids. V lost 3 bases, J lost 5 bases, and 20 bases stayed unmatched. Per germline, CDR1 SGHVS and CDR2 FQNEAQ. The full variable domain, in which reference TRBV7-8 and TRBJ2-3 provide the parts outside the CDR3, is GAGVSQSPRYKVAKRGQDVALRCDPISGHVSLFWYQQALGQGPEFLTYFQNEAQLDKSGLPSDRFFAERPEGSVSTLKIQRTQQEDSAVYLCASSFSGTSEEPWGVDTQYFGPGTRLTVL.

V usage is TRBV6-5 and J usage is TRBJ2-3; 8 bases align to TRBD1. CDR3 length equals 15 residues. Looked up from germline, CDR1 is MNHEY and CDR2 is SVGAGI. V dropped 3 bases and J dropped 6; count of bases not matched to a gene: 8. The CDR3 protein is CASSYGDRKFDTQYF. CDR3 DNA: TGTGCCAGCAGTTATGGGGACAGGAAATTTGATACGCAGTATTTT.

This clonotype was found many times. The chain employs TRBV28 and TRBJ2-7, with D maybe TRBD2 (6 bases). Germline V gene lookup returns CDR1 MDHEN and CDR2 SYDVKM. The CDR3 sequence is 14 residues long. V was cut by 3 bases and J by 1 base, with 10 bases left in between. CDR3 residues: CASSFFRGSYEQYF. CDR3 DNA: TGTGCCAGCAGTTTTTTCCGGGGGTCCTACGAGCAGTACTTC.

The V call is TRBV29-1, the J call TRBJ1-1, with 9 bases matching TRBD1. The junction had 3 bases not matched to a gene; V was cut back by 6 bases and J by 1 base. Germline V gives CDR1 SQVTM, CDR2 ANQGSEA. CDR3 length: 13 amino acids. The CDR3 is CSVGQGRNTEAFF. The DNA of the CDR3 is TGCAGCGTGGGACAGGGACGGAACACTGAAGCTTTCTTT.

The table lists this clonotype with many counts. The chain uses TRBV7-2 and TRBJ2-3, with D possibly matching TRBD2 (6 bases). Germline V gene lookup returns CDR1 SGHTA and CDR2 FQGNSA. Deletions cut 6 bases from V and 11 bases from J, with 21 bases between. This CDR3 is 14 amino acids long. In DNA form, the CDR3 reads TGTGCCAGCAGTTCAGAAGGGTACGGGGGTGTGCAGTATTTT. Its translation: CASSSEGYGGVQYF. Complete variable domain (other parts from reference TRBV7-2 and TRBJ2-3): GAGVSQSPSNKVTEKGKDVELRCDPISGHTALYWYRQSLGQGLEFLIYFQGNSAPDKSGLPSDRFSAERTGGSVSTLTIQRTQQEDSAVYLCASSSEGYGGVQYFGPGTRLTVL.

This clonotype turned up a few times. V is TRBV27 and J is TRBJ2-2, with 13 bases fitting TRBD2. Unmatched junction bases numbered 7, after V lost 5 bases and J lost 1 base. The germline V gene encodes CDR1 MNHEY and CDR2 SMNVEV (reference sequence). The CDR3 extends over 18 amino acids. The CDR3 loop reads CASSPGTSGALNTGELFF. For the CDR3, the DNA is TGTGCCAGCAGTCCGGGGACTAGCGGGGCCTTGAACACCGGGGAGCTGTTTTTT.

This clonotype was counted between two and nine times. V usage is TRBV15 and J usage is TRBJ2-3; D perhaps matches TRBD1 (5 bases). The germline V gene encodes CDR1 LNHNV and CDR2 YYDKDF (reference sequence). This CDR3 spans 14 amino acids. The V and J ends lost 0 bases and 3 bases respectively, with 7 bases between them. The CDR3 DNA is TGTGCCACCAGCAGAGACAGGGAAACAGATACGCAGTATTTT. It translates to CATSRDRETDTQYF.

This clonotype has more than one count but fewer than ten. This chain joins TRBV27 and TRBJ2-3, with D possibly matching TRBD2 (5 bases). The CDR3 totals 16 residues. V was cut by 6 bases and J by 2 bases, with 18 bases left in between. The germline gives CDR1 MNHEY, CDR2 SMNVEV (reference sequence). DNA of the CDR3: TGTGCCAGCAGCCTCTTGAGGGCGACGTCCACAGATACGCAGTATTTT. This gives the protein CASSLLRATSTDTQYF.

Turning to this clonotype: No conserved phenylalanine or tryptophan is present at the end of the CDR3, so a read error is the likely explanation. The chain couples TRBV29-1 to TRBJ1-1; 10 bases align to TRBD1. The CDR3 length is 14 residues. Germline CDR1 SQVTM, CDR2 ANQGSEA. V lost 7 bases and J lost 5; bases outside the gene matches: 10. The CDR3 loop reads CSAYGQGVGTEAFI. In DNA, the CDR3 is TGCAGCGCTTATGGACAGGGGGTAGGGACTGAAGCTTTCATT.

The V gene is TRBV11-2, the J gene TRBJ2-5; TRBD2 might be the D (6 bases). Germline CDR1 reads SGHAT; CDR2 reads FQNNGV. V lost 5 bases to trimming and J lost 1 base, with 14 bases between them. The CDR3 contains 15 residues. CDR3 protein: CASSTHWDFQETQYF. The CDR3 nucleotides are TGTGCCAGCAGCACACACTGGGACTTCCAAGAGACCCAGTACTTC.

The genes are TRBV6-2 or TRBV6-3 and TRBJ1-1; D not certain. The CDR3 runs to 13 residues. V lost 7 bases and J 7 bases, leaving 16 bases between the germline ends. In germline, CDR1 is MNHEY, CDR2 SVGEGT. The CDR3: CASTSLLDIEAFF. In DNA, the CDR3 is TGTGCCAGCACCTCCCTCCTTGACATTGAAGCTTTCTTT.

For the CDR3, the DNA is TGTGCCAGCAGCCAACTTGGCCGGGACGGAGTCAATCAGCCCCAGCATTTT. Protein: CASSQLGRDGVNQPQHF. The chain combines TRBV4-2 with TRBJ1-5; TRBD1 might be the D (5 bases). The germline V gene has CDR1 LGHNA and CDR2 YNFKEQ. The CDR3 length is 17 residues. Trimming stripped 2 bases from V and 3 bases from J, with 17 bases between.

This chain links TRBV3-1 with TRBJ2-3; 9 positions agree with TRBD2. The CDR3 runs 16 residues. Germline V gene lookup returns CDR1 LGHDT and CDR2 YNNKEL (reference sequence). J lost 4 bases, V lost 0 bases, and 5 bases had no gene match. The CDR3 DNA follows: TGTGCCAGCAGCCAAGATGCGGGGGGGCTAGCAGATACGCAGTATTTT. Its protein is CASSQDAGGLADTQYF.

There are many counts of this clonotype. J is TRBJ1-1 and V is TRBV7-9; D perhaps matches TRBD1 (5 bases). Trimming cost V 0 bases and J 4 bases, with 6 bases left between them. Germline-derived CDR1 and CDR2 are SEHNR and FQNEAQ (reference sequence). The CDR3 length is 13 residues. CDR3 sequence reads: CASSLAGTTEAFF. The DNA of the CDR3 is TGTGCCAGCAGCTTAGCGGGGACCACTGAAGCTTTCTTT.

The table lists this clonotype with many counts. The gene calls are TRBV6-5 and TRBJ2-7; 11 bases match TRBD2. The V segment lost 5 bases and the J segment 6 bases; nucleotides outside the gene matches: 12. The CDR3 is 16 amino acids. Germline V gene lookup returns CDR1 MNHEY and CDR2 SVGAGI. CDR3 protein: CASSPPGLAAGGEQYF. The CDR3 nucleotides are TGTGCCAGCAGTCCTCCGGGACTAGCGGCGGGGGGCGAGCAGTACTTC.

The chain combines TRBV3-1 with TRBJ2-1; tentative D call: TRBD1 (6 bases). V shed 8 bases and J shed 6 bases, with 14 bases lying between them. Germline CDR1 LGHDT, CDR2 YNNKEL (reference sequence). This CDR3 region has 13 residues. The CDR3 nucleotides read TGTGCCAGCTGCCTCGTAGGGGGCAATGAGCAGTTCTTC. Encoded protein: CASCLVGGNEQFF.

There are many counts of this clonotype. Here the CDR3 reads CASSLVGVSNEKLFF. CDR3 coding DNA: TGTGCCAGCAGCTTAGTCGGGGTTTCTAATGAAAAACTGTTTTTT. The chain joins TRBV11-2 to TRBJ1-4, with no clear D. This CDR3 comprises 15 residues. V was trimmed by 1 base and J by 3 bases, leaving 9 bases between them. In germline, CDR1 is SGHAT, CDR2 FQNNGV.

This chain joins TRBV12-3 or TRBV12-4 and TRBJ2-5; tentatively, D is TRBD1 or TRBD2 (7 bases each). V was cut by 6 bases and J by 1 base, with 12 bases left in between. The CDR3 consists of 14 residues. CDR3 loop: CASRAGGAQETQYF. In DNA, the CDR3 is TGTGCCAGCAGGGCAGGGGGGGCCCAAGAGACCCAGTACTTC.

This clonotype was detected many times. DNA of the CDR3: TGTGCCAGCAGCTTAGACCAAACAGGCACAGATACGCAGTATTTT. Its translation is CASSLDQTGTDTQYF. This sequence joins TRBV7-9 and TRBJ2-3; D remains unclear. V lost 1 base, J lost 1 base, and 9 bases lay in between. CDR1 is SEHNR and CDR2 is FQNEAQ in the germline V gene (reference sequence). The CDR3 covers 15 residues.

The chain employs TRBV6-2 or TRBV6-3 and TRBJ2-5; D is tentatively TRBD1 or TRBD2 (5 bases each). This CDR3 is 14 amino acids long. Between the trimmed V and J ends, which lost 0 bases and 7 bases, there was a span of 12 bases. Per the germline V gene, CDR1 is MNHEY and CDR2 is SVGEGT. CDR3 region: CASSYSGTGGTQYF. DNA of the CDR3: TGTGCCAGCAGTTACTCCGGAACTGGGGGGACCCAGTACTTC.

In this sample, this clonotype turned up a few times. V usage is TRBV5-1 and J usage is TRBJ1-1; weak D call: TRBD1 (5 bases). The CDR3 covers 14 residues. Between the trimmed V and J ends, which lost 5 bases and 3 bases, there was a span of 14 bases. Germline V gene data show CDR1 as SGHRS and CDR2 as YFSETQ. The chain's CDR3 is CASSSQGIDTEAFF. For the CDR3, the DNA is TGCGCCAGCAGTTCCCAGGGAATTGACACTGAAGCTTTCTTT.

The chain combines TRBV7-2 with TRBJ1-2; the match to TRBD1 covers 7 bases. The V and J ends lost 5 bases and 3 bases, in that order; junction bases with no gene match: 6. The CDR3 covers 14 residues. CDR1 SGHTA and CDR2 FQGNSA come from the germline V gene. The DNA of the CDR3 is TGTGCCAGCAGCCGAACACAGGGGCACTATGGCTACACCTTC. Protein product: CASSRTQGHYGYTF.

This clonotype was detected ten times or more. The rearrangement links TRBV6-6 to TRBJ1-2; D is ambiguous. V was clipped by 6 bases and J by 4 bases, with 12 bases between them. Germline CDR1 MNHNY, CDR2 SVGAGI (reference sequence). The CDR3 covers 13 residues. In DNA, the CDR3 is TGTGCCAGCAGCCCGGACGGAACCTATGGCTACACCTTC. Translated: CASSPDGTYGYTF.

This clonotype was recorded many times. The genes are TRBV6-1 and TRBJ2-3; TRBD2 aligns across 11 bases. After removal of 8 bases from V and 2 bases from J, the junction contained 9 bases not matched to a gene. Germline V gene sequence: CDR1 MNHNS, CDR2 SASEGT. This CDR3 has 16 residues. The CDR3 protein is CASRLAGGPHTDTQYF. The CDR3 DNA reads as TGTGCCAGCCGTCTAGCGGGGGGCCCGCACACAGATACGCAGTATTTT.

The V call is TRBV4-3, the J call TRBJ1-4; D is possibly TRBD1 (6 bases). Deletions cut 1 base from V and 7 bases from J, with 7 bases between. Germline V gives CDR1 LGHNA, CDR2 YSLEER. This CDR3 has 13 amino acids. CDR3 protein: CASSQGRGEKLFF. The CDR3 nucleotides are TGCGCCAGCAGCCAAGGCAGGGGTGAAAAACTGTTTTTT.

This clonotype was seen ten or more times. Relative to the germline gene, one junction end is altered; a read error may explain this. The gene calls are TRBV28 and TRBJ2-7, with 8 bases matching TRBD1. The CDR3 sequence is 15 residues long. Germline CDR1 MDHEN, CDR2 SYDVKM. The CDR3 sequence is CASRLWTGSLDEQYF. In DNA, the CDR3 is TGTGCCAGCAGATTATGGACAGGGTCATTGGACGAGCAGTACTTC.